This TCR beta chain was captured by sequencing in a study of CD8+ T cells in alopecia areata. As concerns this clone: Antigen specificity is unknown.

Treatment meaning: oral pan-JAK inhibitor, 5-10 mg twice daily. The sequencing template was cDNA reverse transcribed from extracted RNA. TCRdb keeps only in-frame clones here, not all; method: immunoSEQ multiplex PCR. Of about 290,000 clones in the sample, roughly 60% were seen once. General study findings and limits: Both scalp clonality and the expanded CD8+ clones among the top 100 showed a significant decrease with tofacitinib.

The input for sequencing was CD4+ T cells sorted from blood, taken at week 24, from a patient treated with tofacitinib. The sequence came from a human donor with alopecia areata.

Here the CDR3 DNA reads TGTGCCAGCAGCCGCGGACAGGTGGCCTACGAGCAGTACTTC. As protein: CASSRGQVAYEQYF. The V and J genes are TRBV11-1 and TRBJ2-7, with 7 bases fitting TRBD1. This CDR3 is built from 14 residues. V was clipped by 5 bases and J by 2 bases; unmatched bases: 6. Looked up from germline, CDR1 is SGHAT and CDR2 is FQDESV (reference sequence).